The 11 T cell receptor beta chains in this list originate from one sample, sequenced in a study of T cells in Graves' hyperthyroidism and ophthalmopathy. Researchers amplified the TCR beta CDR3 regions from RNA transcripts. In the first-round RT-PCR of the TCR CDR3, the HTBI primer set was used. TCRdb re-called the multiplex PCR reads with MiXCR, one entry per CDR3 protein. Seen here are under 600,000 distinct CDR3 sequences, approximately 15% observed once, and the top ten hold roughly 3.3%. The sequenced material came from blood. These receptors all stem from a woman in her thirties or forties with Graves' ophthalmopathy.

This clonotype appeared many times. The rearrangement joins TRBV3-1 to TRBJ2-5; D perhaps matches TRBD1 (6 bases). CDR3 length: 15 residues. Per germline, CDR1 LGHDT and CDR2 YNNKEL (reference sequence). The germline V and J ends were trimmed by 4 bases and 2 bases, with 14 bases remaining between them. The CDR3, as DNA: TGTGCCAGCAGCCCAACAAGGACAGAACAAGAGACCCAGTACTTC. It codes for CASSPTRTEQETQYF.

The rearrangement links TRBV5-1 to TRBJ2-1, with a possible D match to TRBD2 (6 bases). The CDR3 covers 13 residues. The ends were cut back, 2 bases at V and 9 bases at J, with 12 bases in the middle. In germline, CDR1 is SGHRS, CDR2 YFSETQ. The CDR3 here is CASSFNWRGEQFF. CDR3 DNA sequence: TGCGCCAGCAGCTTCAATTGGAGGGGTGAGCAGTTCTTC.

This sequence joins TRBV5-4 and TRBJ1-5; D unresolved. Germline V gene sequence: CDR1 SGHNT, CDR2 YYREEE (reference sequence). The CDR3 covers 13 residues. Deletions cut 4 bases from V and 9 bases from J, with 14 bases between. CDR3: CASSVSLDGPQHF. The CDR3 coding sequence is TGTGCCAGCAGCGTTTCCCTGGACGGGCCCCAGCATTTT. Full variable domain (missing parts from reference TRBV5-4 and TRBJ1-5): ETGVTQSPTHLIKTRGQQVTLRCSSQSGHNTVSWYQQALGQGPQFIFQYYREEENGRGNFPPRFSGLQFPNYSSELNVNALELDDSALYLCASSVSLDGPQHFGDGTRLSIL.

This clonotype was detected ten times or more. The rearrangement joins TRBV28 to TRBJ1-2, with 7 bases matching TRBD1. Germline CDR1 reads MDHEN; CDR2 reads SYDVKM. This CDR3 spans 11 amino acids. J was trimmed by 7 bases and V by 6 bases; bases with no gene match: 2. Written as DNA, the CDR3 is TGTGCCAGCAGGACAGGGTTTGGCTACACCTTC. Protein product: CASRTGFGYTF.

The chain couples TRBV19 to TRBJ1-5; D remains unclear. Germline CDR1 and CDR2: LNHDA and SQIVND (reference sequence). V lost 6 bases and J lost 0, with 15 bases in between. There are 16 residues in the CDR3. The CDR3 DNA reads TGTGCCAGTAGGATCCCGGGGAGGGCTAGCAATCAGCCCCAGCATTTT. Amino acids: CASRIPGRASNQPQHF. Supplemented by reference TRBV19 and TRBJ1-5, the full variable domain reads DGGITQSPKYLFRKEGQNVTLSCEQNLNHDAMYWYRQDPGQGLRLIYYSQIVNDFQKGDIAEGYSVSREKKESFPLTVTSAQKNPTAFYLCASRIPGRASNQPQHFGDGTRLSIL.

In this sample, this clonotype turned up a few times. The chain joins TRBV6-1 to TRBJ1-2, with D perhaps matching TRBD1 (5 bases). This CDR3 has 15 amino acids. Germline V gene data show CDR1 as MNHNS and CDR2 as SASEGT. The ends were cut back, 7 bases at V and 1 base at J, with 16 bases in the middle. CDR3 nucleotide sequence: TGTGCCAGCACGAAGGTGGGGACGGGTAACTATGGCTACACCTTC. Translating it yields CASTKVGTGNYGYTF.

This clonotype was recorded many times. The rearrangement links TRBV7-8 to TRBJ2-1, with D possibly called TRBD1 or TRBD2 (7 bases each). CDR1 is SGHVS, CDR2 FQNEAQ, per germline. The CDR3 length is 17 residues. V was pared by 7 bases and J by 7 bases, with 26 bases between. CDR3: CASNPKVRGSGGNEQFF. The CDR3 DNA reads TGTGCCAGCAACCCCAAGGTGCGGGGGTCAGGGGGGAATGAGCAGTTCTTC.

The rearrangement uses TRBV30 and TRBJ2-1; D not resolved. Germline CDR1 is GTSNPN and CDR2 is SVGIG (reference sequence). The CDR3 sequence is 11 residues long. Trimming stripped 3 bases from V and 8 bases from J, with 8 bases between. The CDR3 DNA follows: TGTGCCTGGAGCCCCAGCGATGAGCAGTTCTTC. The encoded protein is CAWSPSDEQFF.

This clonotype appeared many times. At one end the junction does not follow the germline gene, possibly because of a read error. The V gene is TRBV15, the J gene TRBJ1-1; D unresolved. This CDR3 contains 13 residues. The germline V gene encodes CDR1 LNHNV and CDR2 YYDKDF (reference sequence). CDR3 nucleotide sequence: TGTGCCACCAGCAGAGGGGTGGGCACTAAAGCTTTCTTT. This sequence encodes CATSRGVGTKAFF.

The chain uses TRBV19 and TRBJ1-5, with D possibly being TRBD1 (6 bases). The CDR3 contains 15 residues. CDR1 is LNHDA and CDR2 is SQIVND in the germline V gene (reference sequence). With 10 bases removed from V and 0 bases from J, the gap between germline ends came to 16 bases. The CDR3 spells CAISEGQNSNQPQHF. CDR3 DNA sequence: TGTGCCATCTCGGAGGGACAAAATAGCAATCAGCCCCAGCATTTT.

This clonotype was seen ten or more times. The chain recombines TRBV3-1 with TRBJ2-3; D remains unclear. Germline values: CDR1 LGHDT, CDR2 YNNKEL (reference sequence). The CDR3 spans 15 residues. V was shortened by 4 bases and J by 2 bases, with 13 bases between the two germline ends. The CDR3 protein is CASSPEGVATDTQYF. The CDR3 DNA is TGTGCCAGCAGCCCGGAAGGCGTAGCCACAGATACGCAGTATTTT.